The 15 T cell receptor beta chains reported below all come from one sample, sequenced in a study of T cells in Graves' hyperthyroidism and ophthalmopathy. RNA transcripts provided the source from which TCR beta CDR3 regions were amplified. First-round RT-PCR with HTBI primers amplified the TCR CDR3 region. TCRdb recomputed calls from the multiplex PCR reads with MiXCR, one row per CDR3 protein. Among 490,000 or so distinct CDR3 sequences listed, roughly 22% were seen once. Material: blood. These receptors originate from a woman between 70 and 85 years old with Graves' ophthalmopathy.

This clonotype was seen repeatedly, ten times or more. The J gene is TRBJ1-5, the V gene TRBV9, with D hard to call. Germline CDR1 SGDLS, CDR2 YYNGEE. V lost 0 bases to trimming and J lost 4 bases, with 11 bases between them. This CDR3 comprises 15 residues. CDR3 coding DNA: TGTGCCAGCAGCGTAGACGGAGAATTTAATCAGCCCCAGCATTTT. Its protein is CASSVDGEFNQPQHF.

The gene calls are TRBV20-1 and TRBJ1-2, with a weak D call TRBD1 (5 bases). Germline CDR1 is DFQATT and CDR2 is SNEGSKA (reference sequence). There are 13 residues in the CDR3. The DNA of the CDR3 is TGCAGCTCGGGGAGGGGCGAGGGCTATGGCTACACCTTC. It is translated as CSSGRGEGYGYTF.

This clonotype has just a few counts. J is TRBJ2-2 and V is TRBV10-3, with 10 positions matching TRBD1. The ends lost 6 bases at V and 6 bases at J; junction bases unmatched: 4. Germline assignment: CDR1 ENHRY and CDR2 SYGVKD. The CDR3 extends over 14 amino acids. CDR3 bases: TGTGCCATCAGCCTTGACAGGGGGCCCGGGGAGCTGTTTTTT. The encoded protein is CAISLDRGPGELFF.

This clonotype occurred many times. CDR3 bases: TGTGCCAGCAGTTCTCGAACTAGGGCAGGGGGTTTTTACGAGCAGTACTTC. It yields the protein CASSSRTRAGGFYEQYF. V gene TRBV28 combines with J gene TRBJ2-7; 7 nucleotides line up with TRBD1. The CDR3 spans 17 residues. The V and J ends lost 4 bases and 4 bases, in that order; junction bases with no gene match: 16. Germline CDR1 MDHEN, CDR2 SYDVKM.

This clonotype was seen repeatedly, ten times or more. The chain links TRBV30 to TRBJ2-1; TRBD2 aligns across 11 bases. V was pared by 1 base and J by 13 bases, with 3 bases of the junction left unmatched. The CDR3 has 12 residues. In germline, CDR1 is GTSNPN, CDR2 SVGIG (reference sequence). Here the CDR3 DNA reads TGTGCCTGGAGTGCCCTAGCGGGAGGACAGTTCTTC. This translates into CAWSALAGGQFF.

This clonotype was detected a few times. The rearrangement uses TRBV28 and TRBJ2-1; D call uncertain. V lost 6 bases and J 6 bases, leaving 15 bases between the germline ends. Looked up from germline, CDR1 is MDHEN and CDR2 is SYDVKM. CDR3 length: 14 residues. CDR3 sequence: CASSPPGSRNEQFF. CDR3 nucleotides: TGTGCCAGCAGCCCCCCAGGTAGCCGCAATGAGCAGTTCTTC.

This clonotype has only one observation. This chain connects TRBV3-1 to TRBJ2-2, with 7 nucleotides matching TRBD2. V trimming: 4 bases; J trimming: 3 bases; junction bases outside the gene matches: 11. Germline V gene data show CDR1 as LGHDT and CDR2 as YNNKEL (reference sequence). This CDR3 is 17 amino acids long. The DNA for the CDR3 is TGTGCCAGCAGCCCGTTAGCGGCGGGAGTGCACACCGGGGAGCTGTTTTTT. Translated: CASSPLAAGVHTGELFF.

The rearrangement joins TRBV3-1 to TRBJ1-5; the D is unclear. Germline assignment: CDR1 LGHDT and CDR2 YNNKEL (reference sequence). The CDR3 consists of 15 residues. With 4 bases removed from V and 1 base from J, the gap between germline ends came to 11 bases. CDR3 loop: CASSRGSGSNQPQHF. The CDR3 DNA follows: TGTGCCAGCAGCCGGGGTTCGGGCAGCAATCAGCCCCAGCATTTT.

V usage is TRBV3-1 and J usage is TRBJ1-6; 7 bases agree with TRBD1. V lost 4 bases, J lost 7 bases, and 7 bases stayed unmatched. CDR3 length: 15 amino acids. Per the germline V gene, CDR1 is LGHDT and CDR2 is YNNKEL (reference sequence). CDR3 sequence reads: CASSLRTGVNSPLHF. The CDR3 DNA sequence: TGTGCCAGCAGCCTTCGGACAGGTGTAAATTCACCCCTCCACTTT.

A few counts support this clonotype. V usage is TRBV29-1 and J usage is TRBJ2-7; D gene unclear. The CDR3 sequence is 12 residues long. Germline CDR1 SQVTM, CDR2 ANQGSEA. The germline V and J ends were trimmed by 4 bases and 3 bases, with 10 bases remaining between them. In DNA, the CDR3 is TGCAGCGTTGCGCCCTTAAACTACGAGCAGTACTTC. This translates into CSVAPLNYEQYF.

The CDR3 DNA sequence: TGTGCCACCAGTGATTTAGGCAGGGACGGCACCGGGGAGCTGTTTTTT. This sequence encodes CATSDLGRDGTGELFF. The chain links TRBV24-1 to TRBJ2-2; D is tentatively TRBD1 or TRBD2 (5 bases each). Germline V CDR1 and CDR2: KGHDR, SFDVKD. The CDR3 covers 16 residues. V was shortened by 1 base and J by 4 bases, with 12 bases between the two germline ends.

This clonotype appeared many times. The chain combines TRBV11-2 with TRBJ2-3, with unresolved D. The ends were cut back, 5 bases at V and 4 bases at J, with 10 bases in the middle. Germline V lookup: CDR1 SGHAT, CDR2 FQNNGV. This CDR3 contains 13 residues. This CDR3 is CASSATGADTQYF. CDR3 bases: TGTGCCAGCAGCGCCACCGGAGCAGATACGCAGTATTTT.

In this sample, this clonotype turned up a few times. This chain joins TRBV7-9 and TRBJ1-1, with D perhaps TRBD1 (5 bases). This CDR3 is 14 amino acids long. Trimming pared 5 bases from V and 1 base from J, leaving 11 bases between. The germline V gene has CDR1 SEHNR and CDR2 FQNEAQ (reference sequence). CDR3 amino acids: CASSPQASNTEAFF. The CDR3 bases are TGTGCCAGCAGCCCACAGGCCTCGAACACTGAAGCTTTCTTT.

This clonotype was detected once. The chain links TRBV28 to TRBJ2-1; possibly TRBD2 for D (7 bases). CDR1 and CDR2 (germline): MDHEN, SYDVKM. The V end was cut by 6 bases, the J end by 7 bases, with 16 bases between. This CDR3 region has 14 residues. This CDR3 reads CASSLGGDANEQFF. The CDR3 DNA reads TGTGCCAGCAGCCTAGGGGGGGATGCGAATGAGCAGTTCTTC. The full variable domain, with the rest looked up from reference TRBV28 and TRBJ2-1, is DVKVTQSSRYLVKRTGEKVFLECVQDMDHENMFWYRQDPGLGLRLIYFSYDVKMKEKGDIPEGYSVSREKKERFSLILESASTNQTSMYLCASSLGGDANEQFFGPGTRLTVL.

This clonotype was counted between two and nine times. This chain links TRBV20-1 with TRBJ2-1; 13 nucleotides agree with TRBD2. The ends lost 4 bases at V and 7 bases at J; junction bases unmatched: 4. CDR3 length: 14 amino acids. The germline gives CDR1 DFQATT, CDR2 SNEGSKA (reference sequence). CDR3 DNA: TGCAGTGCTACAGGGACTAGCGGGAAAAATGAGCAGTTCTTC. It codes for CSATGTSGKNEQFF.